The 8 T cell receptor beta chains below all came from one sample that was sequenced in a study of cytomegalovirus exposure and HLA in healthy donors. The PCR was carried out with 60 Vbeta primers and 13 Jbeta primers. Data came from immunoSEQ multiplex PCR; TCRdb stores just in-frame clones and leaves some out. The sample lists around 150,000 clones; around 88% were seen once. What was sequenced was PBMCs. Source of these receptors: a woman aged 25 to 45 in good health and CMV-seronegative.

The CDR3 sequence: CASSLGQLSREGSYEQYF. CDR3 bases: TGCGCCAGCAGCTTGGGACAGCTCTCTAGGGAGGGCTCCTACGAGCAGTACTTC. The chain employs TRBV5-1 and TRBJ2-7; 7 nucleotides agree with TRBD2. The CDR3 loop spans 18 amino acids. V dropped 0 bases and J dropped 0; count of bases not matched to a gene: 12. The germline CDR1 and CDR2 sequences are SGHRS and YFSETQ.

The rearrangement joins TRBV5-1 to TRBJ2-2; 11 bases are shared with TRBD1. The V and J ends lost 3 bases and 4 bases, in that order; junction bases with no gene match: 5. Looked up from germline, CDR1 is SGHRS and CDR2 is YFSETQ. The CDR3 spans 16 residues. CDR3 sequence: CASSWTGTGGTGELFF. The CDR3 nucleotides are TGCGCCAGCAGCTGGACCGGGACAGGGGGCACCGGGGAGCTGTTTTTT. The full variable domain, completed using reference TRBV5-1 and TRBJ2-2, is KAGVTQTPRYLIKTRGQQVTLSCSPISGHRSVSWYQQTPGQGLQFLFEYFSETQRNKGNFPGRFSGRQFSNSRSEMNVSTLELGDSALYLCASSWTGTGGTGELFFGEGSRLTVL.

V gene TRBV28 combines with J gene TRBJ1-1; D might be TRBD1 (6 bases). Trimming cost V 4 bases and J 1 base, with 16 bases left between them. Germline values: CDR1 MDHEN, CDR2 SYDVKM. This CDR3 has 16 residues. CDR3 sequence reads: CASSSRGIITNTEAFF. CDR3 nucleotide sequence: TGTGCCAGCAGTTCCAGGGGAATAATAACGAACACTGAAGCTTTCTTT.

The CDR3 DNA follows: TGTGCCACCTCGCTCCCGCCCGGAGAGACCCAGTACTTC. Its protein product is CATSLPPGETQYF. The chain is built from TRBV15 and TRBJ2-5, with no clear D. Germline CDR1 and CDR2: LNHNV and YYDKDF (reference sequence). V shed 8 bases and J shed 4 bases, with 14 bases lying between them. This CDR3 comprises 13 residues.

The chain uses TRBV5-1 and TRBJ2-7; 14 bases agree with TRBD2. Per the germline V gene, CDR1 is SGHRS and CDR2 is YFSETQ. The CDR3 consists of 17 residues. The ends lost 4 bases at V and 3 bases at J; junction bases unmatched: 9. As DNA, the CDR3 is TGCGCCAGCAGCATCGGACTAGCGGGGGGCAGCATCTACGAGCAGTACTTC. This codes for CASSIGLAGGSIYEQYF.

This chain connects TRBV5-1 to TRBJ1-2, with 9 bases identical to TRBD1. V lost 4 bases, J lost 8 bases, and 6 bases stayed unmatched. CDR3 length equals 13 residues. Germline V gene data show CDR1 as SGHRS and CDR2 as YFSETQ. The CDR3 DNA reads TGCGCCAGCAGCGGGGGGACAGGGAACGGCTACACCTTC. Protein sequence: CASSGGTGNGYTF.

This clone was counted a few times. The chain carries TRBV5-6 and TRBJ1-5; TRBD1 aligns across 8 bases. The CDR3 loop spans 16 amino acids. Germline lookup yields CDR1 SGHDT and CDR2 YYEEEE. The junction had 5 bases not matched to a gene; V was cut back by 2 bases and J by 1 base. CDR3 in amino acids: CASSFGQGRSNQPQHF. The CDR3 coding sequence is TGTGCCAGCAGCTTCGGACAGGGTCGGAGCAATCAGCCCCAGCATTTT. Based on the CDR3 plus reference TRBV5-6 and TRBJ1-5, the full variable domain is DAGVTQSPTHLIKTRGQQVTLRCSPKSGHDTVSWYQQALGQGPQFIFQYYEEEERQRGNFPDRFSGHQFPNYSSELNVNALLLGDSALYLCASSFGQGRSNQPQHFGDGTRLSIL.

This rearrangement joins TRBV5-1 to TRBJ1-1, with D possibly matching TRBD1 (5 bases). This CDR3 has 14 amino acids. The V and J ends lost 4 bases and 11 bases respectively, with 21 bases between them. Germline V lookup: CDR1 SGHRS, CDR2 YFSETQ. The CDR3 DNA is TGCGCCAGCAGCCCTTACAATGGGGATGGGGGGGCTTTCTTT. Translated, it gives CASSPYNGDGGAFF.